The sequence of this TCR beta chain was determined in a study of lymphopenia after photon versus proton radiotherapy. Whole-study findings and limits: After the lymphocyte nadir, photon-treated repertoires showed oligoclonal expansion, especially of CD8+ Temra cells. Proton therapy kept repertoires fairly stable, unlike photons, which gained effector/memory cells. Survival link was tested only in deceased patients; proton benefit remains a possibility. Larger post-nadir TCR diversity loss correlated inversely with survival in deceased patients.

The germline V gene has CDR1 LNHDA and CDR2 SQIVND (reference sequence). Trimming pared 0 bases from V and 9 bases from J, leaving 15 bases between. This CDR3 is built from 15 residues. The assay was immunoSEQ multiplex PCR, and TCRdb's table has in-frame clones only and misses some. The repertoire holds 2,500 to 3,000 clones, with over 90% as singletons. Details on this clone: What it binds is not known.

Source: peripheral blood, taken from a patient treated with photon-based radiotherapy. This receptor was obtained from a woman in her 70s with pancreatic cancer. V gene TRBV19 combines with J gene TRBJ2-1, with no clear D. The DNA of the CDR3 is TGTGCCAGTAGTATAGATGGCAAGGCCGTGGGTGAGCAGTTCTTC. Its protein product is CASSIDGKAVGEQFF.